This entry concerns a single T cell receptor (beta chain). The data were taken from a study of PD-1 blockade in classical Hodgkin lymphoma. Autologous stem cell transplantation was followed by relapse in every patient, and brentuximab vedotin exposure varied. The CDR3 is made up of 16 amino acids. From germline, CDR1 is SGHAT and CDR2 FQNNGV. The V end lost 4 bases, the J end lost 1 base, and 16 bases lay between the germline ends. Only in-frame clones appear in the TCRdb table, and some are missing; sequencing was by immunoSEQ multiplex PCR. The sample lists about 76,000 clones; about nine tenths were seen once.

The input for sequencing was peripheral blood mononuclear cells (PBMCs), taken at baseline. The chain recombines TRBV11-2 with TRBJ1-1; a possible D gene is TRBD1 (5 bases). The receptor was derived from a human donor with classical Hodgkin lymphoma. CDR3: CASSSGPTRANTEAFF. CDR3 bases: TGTGCCAGCAGCTCGGGACCTACAAGGGCGAACACTGAAGCTTTCTTT. Looking up the rest from reference TRBV11-2 and TRBJ1-1 gives the full variable domain: EAGVAQSPRYKIIEKRQSVAFWCNPISGHATLYWYQQILGQGPKLLIQFQNNGVVDDSQLPKDRFSAERLKGVDSTLKIQPAKLEDSAVYLCASSSGPTRANTEAFFGQGTRLTVV.